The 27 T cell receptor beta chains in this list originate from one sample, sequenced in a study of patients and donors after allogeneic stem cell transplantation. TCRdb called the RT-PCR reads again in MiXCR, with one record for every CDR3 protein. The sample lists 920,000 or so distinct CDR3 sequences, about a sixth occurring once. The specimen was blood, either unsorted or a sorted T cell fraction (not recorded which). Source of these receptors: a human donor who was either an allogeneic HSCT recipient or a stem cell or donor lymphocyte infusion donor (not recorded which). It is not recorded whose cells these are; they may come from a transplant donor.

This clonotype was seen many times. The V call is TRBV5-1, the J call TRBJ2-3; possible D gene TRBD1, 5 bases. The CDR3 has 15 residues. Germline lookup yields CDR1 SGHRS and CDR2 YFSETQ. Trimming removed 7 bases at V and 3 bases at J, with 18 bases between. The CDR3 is CASFREGRGTDTQYF. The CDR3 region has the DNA TGCGCCAGCTTTCGTGAAGGAAGGGGAACAGATACGCAGTATTTT.

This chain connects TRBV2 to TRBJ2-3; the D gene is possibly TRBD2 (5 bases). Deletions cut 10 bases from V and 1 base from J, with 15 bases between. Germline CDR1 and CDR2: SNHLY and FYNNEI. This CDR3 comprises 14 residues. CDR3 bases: TGTGCCACCGCCCTTACTAGTGGCACAGATACGCAGTATTTT. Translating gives CATALTSGTDTQYF.

CDR3 sequence: CASTTLGGKNTEAFF. The CDR3 DNA is TGTGCCAGCACTACCCTGGGCGGAAAGAACACTGAAGCTTTCTTT. The rearrangement links TRBV27 to TRBJ1-1, with unresolved D. The V gene's germline CDR1 is MNHEY and CDR2 SMNVEV (reference sequence). The V and J ends lost 7 bases and 1 base respectively, with 16 bases between them. The CDR3 consists of 15 residues.

The CDR3 bases are TGTGCCAGCAGTAAAAGAAGAGAGACCCAGTACTTC. This codes for CASSKRRETQYF. The rearrangement uses TRBV12-3 or TRBV12-4 and TRBJ2-5; D gene ambiguous. This CDR3 comprises 12 residues. The V gene lost 5 bases and the J gene lost 4 bases, with 8 bases spanning the gap.

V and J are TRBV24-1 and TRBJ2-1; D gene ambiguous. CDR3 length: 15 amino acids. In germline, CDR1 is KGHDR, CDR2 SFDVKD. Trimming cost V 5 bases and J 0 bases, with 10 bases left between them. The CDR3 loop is CATSGYTFSYNEQFF. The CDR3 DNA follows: TGTGCCACCAGTGGTTACACTTTCTCCTACAATGAGCAGTTCTTC.

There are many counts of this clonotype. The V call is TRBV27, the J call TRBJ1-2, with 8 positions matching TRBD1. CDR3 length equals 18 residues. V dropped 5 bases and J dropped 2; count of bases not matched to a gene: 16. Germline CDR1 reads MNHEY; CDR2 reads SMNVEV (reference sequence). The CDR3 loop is CASSLRYARQGQNYGYTF. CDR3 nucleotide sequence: TGTGCCAGCAGTCTACGATACGCCAGACAGGGGCAAAACTATGGCTACACCTTC.

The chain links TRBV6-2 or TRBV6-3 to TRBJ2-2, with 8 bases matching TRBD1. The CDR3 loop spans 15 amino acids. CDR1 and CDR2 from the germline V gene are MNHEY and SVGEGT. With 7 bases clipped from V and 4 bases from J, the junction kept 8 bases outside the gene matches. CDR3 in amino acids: CASIQGQVSTGELFF. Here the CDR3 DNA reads TGTGCCAGCATCCAGGGACAGGTTTCCACCGGGGAGCTGTTTTTT.

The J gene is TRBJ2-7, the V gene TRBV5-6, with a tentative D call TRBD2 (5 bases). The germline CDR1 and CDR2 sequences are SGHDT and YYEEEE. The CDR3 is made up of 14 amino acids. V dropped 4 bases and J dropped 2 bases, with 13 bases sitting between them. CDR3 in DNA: TGTGCCAGCAGCCAGCTAACTAGGACCTACGAGCAGTACTTC. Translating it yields CASSQLTRTYEQYF.

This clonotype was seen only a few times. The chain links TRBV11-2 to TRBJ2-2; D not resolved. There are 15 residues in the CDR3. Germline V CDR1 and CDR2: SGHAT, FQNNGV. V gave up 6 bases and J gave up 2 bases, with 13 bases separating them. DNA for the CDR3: TGTGCCAGCAGGGCCAATGGCTCCAACACCGGGGAGCTGTTTTTT. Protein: CASRANGSNTGELFF.

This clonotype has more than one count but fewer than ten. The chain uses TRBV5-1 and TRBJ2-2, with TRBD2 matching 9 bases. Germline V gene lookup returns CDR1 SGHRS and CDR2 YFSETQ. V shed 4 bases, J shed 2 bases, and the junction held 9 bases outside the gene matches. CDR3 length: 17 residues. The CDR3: CASSPGRTSANTGELFF. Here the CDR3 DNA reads TGCGCCAGCAGCCCGGGCCGGACTAGCGCCAACACCGGGGAGCTGTTTTTT.

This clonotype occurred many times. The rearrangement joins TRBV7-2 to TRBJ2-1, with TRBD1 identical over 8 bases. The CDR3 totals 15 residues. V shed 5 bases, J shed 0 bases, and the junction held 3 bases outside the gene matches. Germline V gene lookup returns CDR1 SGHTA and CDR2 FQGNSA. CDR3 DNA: TGTGCCAGCAGCAACGACAGGGGCTCCTACAATGAGCAGTTCTTC. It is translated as CASSNDRGSYNEQFF. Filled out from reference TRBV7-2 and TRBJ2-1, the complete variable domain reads GAGVSQSPSNKVTEKGKDVELRCDPISGHTALYWYRQSLGQGLEFLIYFQGNSAPDKSGLPSDRFSAERTGGSVSTLTIQRTQQEDSAVYLCASSNDRGSYNEQFFGPGTRLTVL.

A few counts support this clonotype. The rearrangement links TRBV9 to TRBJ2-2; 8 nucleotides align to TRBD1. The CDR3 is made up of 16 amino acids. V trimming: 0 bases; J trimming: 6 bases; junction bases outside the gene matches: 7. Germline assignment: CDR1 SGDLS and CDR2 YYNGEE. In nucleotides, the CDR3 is TGTGCCAGCAGCGTAGAGGCAGGGGGCACGGCCGGGGAGCTGTTTTTT. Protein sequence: CASSVEAGGTAGELFF.

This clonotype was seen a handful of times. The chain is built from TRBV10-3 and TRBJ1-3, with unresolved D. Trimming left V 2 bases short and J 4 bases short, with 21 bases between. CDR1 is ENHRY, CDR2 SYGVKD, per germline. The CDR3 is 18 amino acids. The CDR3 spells CAISEMAGGRLSGNTIYF. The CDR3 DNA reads TGTGCCATCAGTGAGATGGCCGGCGGCAGGTTGTCGGGAAACACCATATATTTT.

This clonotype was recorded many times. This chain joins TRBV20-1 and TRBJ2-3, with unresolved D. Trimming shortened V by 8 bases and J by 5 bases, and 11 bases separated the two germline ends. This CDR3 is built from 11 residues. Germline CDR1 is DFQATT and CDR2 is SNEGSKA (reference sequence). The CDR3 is CSSSAEDTQYF. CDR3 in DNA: TGCAGTTCCTCCGCCGAAGATACGCAGTATTTT.

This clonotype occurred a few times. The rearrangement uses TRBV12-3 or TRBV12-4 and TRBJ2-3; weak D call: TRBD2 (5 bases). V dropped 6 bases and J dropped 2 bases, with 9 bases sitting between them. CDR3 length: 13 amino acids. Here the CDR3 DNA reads TGTGCCAGCAGACCGAGGGCCACAGATACGCAGTATTTT. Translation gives CASRPRATDTQYF.

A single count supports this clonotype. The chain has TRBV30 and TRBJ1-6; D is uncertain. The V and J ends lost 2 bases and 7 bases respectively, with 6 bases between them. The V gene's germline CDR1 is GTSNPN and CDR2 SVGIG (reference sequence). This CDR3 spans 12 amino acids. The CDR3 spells CAWSNWNSPLHF. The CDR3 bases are TGTGCCTGGAGTAACTGGAATTCACCCCTCCACTTT.

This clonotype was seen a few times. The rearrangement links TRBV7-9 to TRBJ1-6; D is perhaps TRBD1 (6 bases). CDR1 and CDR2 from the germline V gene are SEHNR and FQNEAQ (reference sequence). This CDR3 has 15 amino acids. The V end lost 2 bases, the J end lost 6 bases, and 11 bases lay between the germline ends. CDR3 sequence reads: CASSLPTGFNSPLHF. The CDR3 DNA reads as TGTGCCAGCAGCTTACCGACAGGTTTTAATTCACCCCTCCACTTT.

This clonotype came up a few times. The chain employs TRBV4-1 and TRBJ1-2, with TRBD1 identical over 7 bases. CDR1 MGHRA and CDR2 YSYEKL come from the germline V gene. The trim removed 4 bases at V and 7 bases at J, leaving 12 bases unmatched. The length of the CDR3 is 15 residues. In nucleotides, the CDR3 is TGCGCCAGCAGCCCCTCGACAGGGTTTAGTTCTGGCTACACCTTC. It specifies CASSPSTGFSSGYTF.

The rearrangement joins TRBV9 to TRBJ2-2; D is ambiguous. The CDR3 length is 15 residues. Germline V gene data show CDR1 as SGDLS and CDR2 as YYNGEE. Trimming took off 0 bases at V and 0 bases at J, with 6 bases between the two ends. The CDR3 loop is CASSVGLPNTGELFF. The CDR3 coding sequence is TGTGCCAGCAGCGTAGGACTCCCGAACACCGGGGAGCTGTTTTTT. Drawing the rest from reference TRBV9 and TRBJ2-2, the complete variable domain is DSGVTQTPKHLITATGQRVTLRCSPRSGDLSVYWYQQSLDQGLQFLIQYYNGEERAKGNILERFSAQQFPDLHSELNLSSLELGDSALYFCASSVGLPNTGELFFGEGSRLTVL.

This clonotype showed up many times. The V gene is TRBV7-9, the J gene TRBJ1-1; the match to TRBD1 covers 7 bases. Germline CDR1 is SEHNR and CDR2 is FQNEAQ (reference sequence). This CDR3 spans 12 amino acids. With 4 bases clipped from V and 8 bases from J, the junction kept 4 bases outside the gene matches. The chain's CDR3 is CASSYLDREAFF. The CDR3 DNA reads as TGTGCCAGCAGCTACCTGGACAGGGAAGCTTTCTTT.

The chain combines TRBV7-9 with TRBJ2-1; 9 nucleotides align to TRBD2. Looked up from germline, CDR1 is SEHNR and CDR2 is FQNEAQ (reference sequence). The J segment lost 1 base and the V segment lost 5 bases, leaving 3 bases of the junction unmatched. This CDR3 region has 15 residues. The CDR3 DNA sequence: TGTGCCAGCAGCCCTAGCGGGGCATCCTACAATGAGCAGTTCTTC. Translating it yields CASSPSGASYNEQFF.

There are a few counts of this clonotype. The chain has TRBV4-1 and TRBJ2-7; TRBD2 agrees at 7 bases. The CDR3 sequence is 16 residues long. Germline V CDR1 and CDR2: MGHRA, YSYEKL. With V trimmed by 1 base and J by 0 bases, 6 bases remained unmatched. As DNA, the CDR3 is TGCGCCAGCAGCCAAGTAGTCGGGAGGAGCTCCTACGAGCAGTACTTC. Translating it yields CASSQVVGRSSYEQYF.

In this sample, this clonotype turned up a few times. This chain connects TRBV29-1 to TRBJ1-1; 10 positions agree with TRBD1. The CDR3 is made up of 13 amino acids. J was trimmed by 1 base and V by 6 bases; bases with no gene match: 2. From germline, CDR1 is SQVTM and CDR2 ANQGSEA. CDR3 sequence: CSVRQGANTEAFF. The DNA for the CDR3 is TGCAGCGTGCGACAGGGGGCGAACACTGAAGCTTTCTTT. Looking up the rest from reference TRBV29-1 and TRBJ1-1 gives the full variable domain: SAVISQKPSRDICQRGTSLTIQCQVDSQVTMMFWYRQQPGQSLTLIATANQGSEATYESGFVIDKFPISRPNLTFSTLTVSNMSPEDSSIYLCSVRQGANTEAFFGQGTRLTVV.

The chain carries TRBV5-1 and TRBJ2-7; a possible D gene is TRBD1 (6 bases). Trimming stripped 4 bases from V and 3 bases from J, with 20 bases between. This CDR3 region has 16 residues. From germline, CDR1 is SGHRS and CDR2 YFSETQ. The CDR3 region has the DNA TGCGCCAGCAGCCTCGCAACAGGGAACTTTCACTACGAGCAGTACTTC. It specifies CASSLATGNFHYEQYF.

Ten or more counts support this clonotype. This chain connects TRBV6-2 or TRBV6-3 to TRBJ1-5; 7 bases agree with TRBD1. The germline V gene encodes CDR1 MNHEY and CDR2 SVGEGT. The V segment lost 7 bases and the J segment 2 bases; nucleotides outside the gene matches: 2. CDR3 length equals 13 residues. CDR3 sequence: CASTRGGNQPQHF. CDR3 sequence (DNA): TGTGCCAGCACCAGGGGGGGCAATCAGCCCCAGCATTTT.

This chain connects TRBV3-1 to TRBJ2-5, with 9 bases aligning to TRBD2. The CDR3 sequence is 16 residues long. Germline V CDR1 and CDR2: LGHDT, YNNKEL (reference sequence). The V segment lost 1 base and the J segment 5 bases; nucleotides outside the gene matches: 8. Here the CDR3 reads CASSQVLLAGPETQYF. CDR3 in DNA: TGTGCCAGCAGCCAAGTATTGCTAGCGGGGCCTGAGACCCAGTACTTC.

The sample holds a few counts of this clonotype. This CDR3 reads CAISELGTSGGGLYEQYF. CDR3 DNA sequence: TGTGCCATCAGTGAGCTGGGGACCTCGGGCGGGGGTCTCTACGAGCAGTACTTC. V gene TRBV10-3 combines with J gene TRBJ2-7; 7 nucleotides match TRBD2. Trimming took 2 bases from V and 3 from J; bases not matched to a gene: 16. The CDR3 runs 18 residues. CDR1 and CDR2 (germline): ENHRY, SYGVKD.